Shown below are 5 T cell receptor beta chains from a single sample sequenced in a study of T cell repertoires in cytomegalovirus infection. TCRdb reanalysed the reads using MiXCR and keeps one entry per CDR3 protein. The sample has some 900,000 distinct CDR3 sequences, 30% to 35% seen once. No antigen has been assigned to these receptors. The specimen comprised cultured CD8+ T cells from PBMCs, sampled from culture after CMV antigen stimulation. These receptor sequences come from a human donor in good health (CMV status not recorded). Some clones in this sample may be carry-over from other donors' samples.

This clonotype occurred many times. The chain carries TRBV6-1 and TRBJ1-5; D unresolved. There are 14 residues in the CDR3. V lost 5 bases and J 6 bases, leaving 14 bases between the germline ends. Germline V gives CDR1 MNHNS, CDR2 SASEGT. As DNA, the CDR3 is TGTGCCAGCAGTAACGGAGTTTACAGTCAGCCCCAGCATTTT. It is translated as CASSNGVYSQPQHF.

The chain combines TRBV6-2 or TRBV6-3 with TRBJ2-1; unclear D gene. The CDR3 loop spans 12 amino acids. V was shortened by 0 bases and J by 7 bases, with 4 bases between the two germline ends. CDR1 is MNHEY, CDR2 SVGEGT, per germline. CDR3 nucleotides: TGTGCCAGCAGTTACTCGAAAAATGAGCAGTTCTTC. Translation: CASSYSKNEQFF.

This clonotype was seen more than once but under ten times. The chain recombines TRBV6-5 with TRBJ2-7; no reliable D call. The CDR3 covers 16 residues. V was cut by 0 bases and J by 6 bases, with 18 bases left in between. The germline V gene has CDR1 MNHEY and CDR2 SVGAGI. The CDR3 nucleotides are TGTGCCAGCAGTTACTCGCCCATCGCTGGGCCCCTCGAGCAGTACTTC. This codes for CASSYSPIAGPLEQYF.

Remarks on this clonotype: Since a much larger clone is just one base distant, this may be a read error. The chain is built from TRBV7-6 and TRBJ1-1; D is undetermined. The V gene lost 6 bases and the J gene lost 0 bases, with 14 bases spanning the gap. This CDR3 is 15 amino acids long. CDR1 is SGHVS and CDR2 is FNYEAQ in the germline V gene. DNA for the CDR3: TGTGCCAGCAGACTAGAGGGCCCGGTGAACACTGAAGCTTTCTTT. This sequence encodes CASRLEGPVNTEAFF.

This clonotype was seen a handful of times. CDR3 amino acids: CASSQVLSGESYGYTF. DNA of the CDR3: TGCGCCAGCAGCCAAGTTTTATCAGGGGAGTCCTATGGCTACACCTTC. The chain couples TRBV4-3 to TRBJ1-2; a weak D match, TRBD1 (6 bases). CDR3 length: 16 residues. Germline V gene sequence: CDR1 LGHNA, CDR2 YSLEER. V lost 1 base to trimming and J lost 4 bases, with 16 bases between them.